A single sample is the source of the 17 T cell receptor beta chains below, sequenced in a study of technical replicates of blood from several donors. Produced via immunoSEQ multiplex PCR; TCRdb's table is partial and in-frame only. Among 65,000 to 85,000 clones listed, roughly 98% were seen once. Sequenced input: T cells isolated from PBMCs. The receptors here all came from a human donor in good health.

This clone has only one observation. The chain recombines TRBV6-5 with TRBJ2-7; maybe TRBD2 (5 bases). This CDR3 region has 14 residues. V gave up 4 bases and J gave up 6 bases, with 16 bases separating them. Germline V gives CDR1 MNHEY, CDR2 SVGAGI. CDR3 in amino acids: CASSSSGSYGEQYF. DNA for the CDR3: TGTGCCAGCAGTTCCAGTGGGAGTTATGGCGAGCAGTACTTC.

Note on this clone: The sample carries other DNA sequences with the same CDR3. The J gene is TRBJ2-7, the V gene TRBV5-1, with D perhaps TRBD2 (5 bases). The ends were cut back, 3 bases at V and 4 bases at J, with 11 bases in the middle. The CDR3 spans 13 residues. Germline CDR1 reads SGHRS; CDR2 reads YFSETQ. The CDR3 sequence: CASSYPGVYEQYF. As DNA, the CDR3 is TGCGCCAGCAGCTATCCCGGGGTTTACGAGCAGTACTTC.

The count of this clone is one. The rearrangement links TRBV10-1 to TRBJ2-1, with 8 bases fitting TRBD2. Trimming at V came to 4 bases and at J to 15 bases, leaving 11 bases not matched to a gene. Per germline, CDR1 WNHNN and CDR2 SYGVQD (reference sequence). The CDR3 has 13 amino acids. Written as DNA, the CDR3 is TGCGCCAGCAGTGTTGTCGGGGGGGCCTCGGTGTTCTTC. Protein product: CASSVVGGASVFF.

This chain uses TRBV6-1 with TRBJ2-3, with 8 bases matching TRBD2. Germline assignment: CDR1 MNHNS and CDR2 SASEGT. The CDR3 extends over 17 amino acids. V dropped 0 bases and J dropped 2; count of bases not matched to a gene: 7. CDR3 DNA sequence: TGTGCCAGCAGTGAAGCTGGGCTAGCGGGTGACACAGATACGCAGTATTTT. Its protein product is CASSEAGLAGDTDTQYF.

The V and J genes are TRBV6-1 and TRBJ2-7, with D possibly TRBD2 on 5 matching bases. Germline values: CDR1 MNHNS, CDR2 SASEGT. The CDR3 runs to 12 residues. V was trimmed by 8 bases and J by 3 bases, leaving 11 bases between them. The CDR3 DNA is TGTGCCAGCGGACCGGGGTTCTACGAGCAGTACTTC. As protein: CASGPGFYEQYF.

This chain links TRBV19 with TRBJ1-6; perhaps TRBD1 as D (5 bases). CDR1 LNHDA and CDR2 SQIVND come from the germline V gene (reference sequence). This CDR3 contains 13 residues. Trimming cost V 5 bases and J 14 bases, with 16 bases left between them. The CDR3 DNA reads TGTGCCAGTAGTCCGACGGTGGACAACACCCTCCACTTT. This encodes CASSPTVDNTLHF. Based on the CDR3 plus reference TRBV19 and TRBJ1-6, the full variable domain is DGGITQSPKYLFRKEGQNVTLSCEQNLNHDAMYWYRQDPGQGLRLIYYSQIVNDFQKGDIAEGYSVSREKKESFPLTVTSAQKNPTAFYLCASSPTVDNTLHFGNGTRLTVT.

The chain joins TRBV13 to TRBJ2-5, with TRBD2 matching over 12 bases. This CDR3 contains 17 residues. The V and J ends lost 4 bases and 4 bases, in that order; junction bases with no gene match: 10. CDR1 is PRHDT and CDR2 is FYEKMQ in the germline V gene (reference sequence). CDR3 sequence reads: CASSSASGGAGRETQYF. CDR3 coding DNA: TGTGCCAGCAGCTCCGCTAGCGGGGGGGCGGGAAGAGAGACCCAGTACTTC.

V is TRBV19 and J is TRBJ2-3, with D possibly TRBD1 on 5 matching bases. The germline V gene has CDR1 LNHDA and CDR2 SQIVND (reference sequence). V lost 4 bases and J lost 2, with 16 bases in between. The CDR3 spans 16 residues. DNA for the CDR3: TGTGCCAGTAGTAGTTCGGCAGGGTCCCACACAGATACGCAGTATTTT. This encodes CASSSSAGSHTDTQYF.

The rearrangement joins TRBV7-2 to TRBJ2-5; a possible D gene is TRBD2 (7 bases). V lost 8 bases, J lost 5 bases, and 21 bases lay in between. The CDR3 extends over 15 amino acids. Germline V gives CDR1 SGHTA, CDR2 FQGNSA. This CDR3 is CASRSQRGGRETQYF. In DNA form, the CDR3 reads TGTGCCAGCCGATCCCAAAGGGGGGGTCGGGAGACCCAGTACTTC.

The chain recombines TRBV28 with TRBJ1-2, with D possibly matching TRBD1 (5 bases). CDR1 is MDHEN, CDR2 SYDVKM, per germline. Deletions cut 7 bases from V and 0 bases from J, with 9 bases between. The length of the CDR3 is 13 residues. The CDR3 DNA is TGTGCCAGCATAGGGGTAGCTAACTATGGCTACACCTTC. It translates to CASIGVANYGYTF.

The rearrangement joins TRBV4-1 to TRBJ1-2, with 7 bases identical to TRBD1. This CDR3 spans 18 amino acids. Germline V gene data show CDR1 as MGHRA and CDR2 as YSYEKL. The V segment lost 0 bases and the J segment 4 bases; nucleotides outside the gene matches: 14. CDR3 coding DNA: TGCGCCAGCAGCCAAGATATACGGATGTTTGGGACAGCCTATGGCTACACCTTC. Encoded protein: CASSQDIRMFGTAYGYTF.

CDR3 nucleotide sequence: TGCGCCAGCAGCTTGGCCACACTAGCGGGATTCCAAGAGACCCAGTACTTC. This sequence encodes CASSLATLAGFQETQYF. The J gene is TRBJ2-5, the V gene TRBV5-1, with TRBD2 identical over 10 bases. Trimming took 0 bases from V and 1 from J; bases not matched to a gene: 6. Germline CDR1 SGHRS, CDR2 YFSETQ. The CDR3 totals 17 residues. The whole variable domain, remainder taken from reference TRBV5-1 and TRBJ2-5, is KAGVTQTPRYLIKTRGQQVTLSCSPISGHRSVSWYQQTPGQGLQFLFEYFSETQRNKGNFPGRFSGRQFSNSRSEMNVSTLELGDSALYLCASSLATLAGFQETQYFGPGTRLLVL.

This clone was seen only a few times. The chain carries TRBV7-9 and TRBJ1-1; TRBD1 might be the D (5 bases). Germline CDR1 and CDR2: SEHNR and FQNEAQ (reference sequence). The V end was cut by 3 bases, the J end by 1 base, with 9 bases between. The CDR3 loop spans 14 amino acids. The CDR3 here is CASSFRAGNTEAFF. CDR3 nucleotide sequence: TGTGCCAGCAGCTTCAGGGCAGGGAACACTGAAGCTTTCTTT.

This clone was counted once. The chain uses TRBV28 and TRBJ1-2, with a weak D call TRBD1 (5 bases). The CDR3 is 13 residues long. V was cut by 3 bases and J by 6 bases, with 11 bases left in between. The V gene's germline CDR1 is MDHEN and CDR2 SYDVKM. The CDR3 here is CASSFGGSNGYTF. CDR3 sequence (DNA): TGTGCCAGCAGTTTCGGGGGAAGTAATGGCTACACCTTC.

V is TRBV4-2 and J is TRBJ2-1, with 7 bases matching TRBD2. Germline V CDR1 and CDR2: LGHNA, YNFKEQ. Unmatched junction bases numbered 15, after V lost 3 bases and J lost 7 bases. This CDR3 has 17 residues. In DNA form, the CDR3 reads TGTGCCAGCAGCCACGACCGAGCGGGGCGACCCGTAAATGAGCAGTTCTTC. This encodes CASSHDRAGRPVNEQFF.

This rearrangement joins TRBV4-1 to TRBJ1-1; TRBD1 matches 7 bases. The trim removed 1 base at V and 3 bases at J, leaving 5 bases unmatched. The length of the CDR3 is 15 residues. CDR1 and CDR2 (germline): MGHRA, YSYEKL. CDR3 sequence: CASSQGAGTDTEAFF. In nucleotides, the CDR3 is TGCGCCAGCAGCCAAGGGGCCGGGACAGACACTGAAGCTTTCTTT.

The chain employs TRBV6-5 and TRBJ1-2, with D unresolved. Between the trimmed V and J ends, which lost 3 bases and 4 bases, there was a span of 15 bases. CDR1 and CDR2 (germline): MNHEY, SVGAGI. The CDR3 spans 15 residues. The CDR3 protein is CASSYGYSGFYGYTF. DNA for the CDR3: TGTGCCAGCAGTTATGGTTATTCGGGGTTCTATGGCTACACCTTC.